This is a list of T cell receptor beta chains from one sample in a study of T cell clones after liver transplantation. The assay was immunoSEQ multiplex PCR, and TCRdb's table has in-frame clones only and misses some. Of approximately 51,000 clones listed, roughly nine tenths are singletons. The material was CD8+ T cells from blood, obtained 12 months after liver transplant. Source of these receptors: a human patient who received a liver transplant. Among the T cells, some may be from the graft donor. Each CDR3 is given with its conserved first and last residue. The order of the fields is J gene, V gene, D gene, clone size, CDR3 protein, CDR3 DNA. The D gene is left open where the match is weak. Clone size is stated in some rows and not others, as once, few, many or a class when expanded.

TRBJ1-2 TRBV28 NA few CASSSWDLINYGYTF TGTGCCAGCAGTTCATGGGACCTCATAAACTATGGCTACACCTTC
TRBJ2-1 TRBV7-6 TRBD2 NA CASSFLGEGYNEQFF TGTGCCAGCAGCTTTTTGGGGGAGGGGTACAATGAGCAGTTCTTC
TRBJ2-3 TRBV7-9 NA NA CASSLARPPADTQYF TGTGCCAGCAGCTTAGCGAGGCCACCGGCAGATACGCAGTATTTT
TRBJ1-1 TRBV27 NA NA CASSLLWGATEAFF TGTGCCAGCAGTCTTTTATGGGGGGCCACTGAAGCTTTCTTT
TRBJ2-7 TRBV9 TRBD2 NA CASSGGTTPYEQYF TGTGCCAGCAGCGGAGGGACTACGCCCTACGAGCAGTACTTC
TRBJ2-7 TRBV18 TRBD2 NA CASSAAGDPYEQYF TGTGCCAGCTCAGCAGCGGGAGACCCCTACGAGCAGTACTTC
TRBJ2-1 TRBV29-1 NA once CSVESAGTGWTGEQFF TGCAGCGTTGAAAGCGCTGGTACAGGTTGGACGGGTGAGCAGTTCTTC
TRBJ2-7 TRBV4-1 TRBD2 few CASSQVSGTRREQYF TGCGCCAGCAGCCAAGTATCCGGGACTAGGCGCGAGCAGTACTTC
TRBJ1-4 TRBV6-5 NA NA CASSTRSVEKLFF TGTGCCAGCAGTACCCGGTCTGTTGAAAAACTGTTTTTT
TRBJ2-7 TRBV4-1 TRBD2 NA CASSYSGTSGNYEQYF TGCGCCAGCAGCTACTCCGGGACTAGCGGGAACTACGAGCAGTACTTC
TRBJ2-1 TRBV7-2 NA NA CASSLGDGTGLGEQFF TGTGCCAGCAGCTTAGGAGACGGGACTGGACTTGGTGAGCAGTTCTTC
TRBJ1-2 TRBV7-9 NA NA CASRSLRGWDYGYTF TGTGCCAGCAGGAGCCTCAGGGGATGGGACTATGGCTACACCTTC
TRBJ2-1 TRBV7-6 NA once CASSLRSSYNEQFF TGTGCCAGCAGCTTACGCAGTTCATACAATGAGCAGTTCTTC
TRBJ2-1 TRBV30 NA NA CAWSVLGSEQFF TGTGCCTGGAGTGTATTAGGTAGTGAGCAGTTCTTC
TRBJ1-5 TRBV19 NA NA CASSIPGAGYQPQHF TGTGCCAGTAGTATCCCCGGGGCTGGGTATCAGCCCCAGCATTTT
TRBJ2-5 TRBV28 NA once CASSPHDQDRTIQETQYF TGTGCCAGCAGTCCTCACGACCAAGACAGGACGATACAAGAGACCCAGTACTTC
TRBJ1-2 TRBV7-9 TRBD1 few CASLDRAVNGYTF TGTGCCAGTTTGGACAGGGCGGTCAATGGCTACACCTTC
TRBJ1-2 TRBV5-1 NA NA CASSWGPRVEGYTF TGCGCCAGCAGCTGGGGGCCCAGGGTAGAGGGCTACACCTTC
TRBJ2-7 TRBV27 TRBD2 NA CASSLVREHLGEQYF TGTGCCAGCAGTTTAGTGCGGGAGCACCTGGGGGAGCAGTACTTC
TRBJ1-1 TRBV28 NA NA CASSPADRLTANTEAFF TGTGCCAGCAGTCCCGCCGACAGACTAACCGCGAACACTGAAGCTTTCTTT
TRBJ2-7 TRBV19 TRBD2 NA CASSPGLAGSYEQYF TGTGCCAGTAGTCCCGGACTAGCGGGAAGCTACGAGCAGTACTTC
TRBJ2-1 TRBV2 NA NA CASSSGFALHEQFF TGTGCCAGCTCCTCCGGGTTCGCCCTCCATGAGCAGTTCTTC
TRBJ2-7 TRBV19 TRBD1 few CASSGHRGPYEQYF TGTGCCAGTAGTGGCCACAGGGGGCCTTACGAGCAGTACTTC
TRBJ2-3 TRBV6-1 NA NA CASSEEGPRVSTDTQYF TGTGCCAGCAGTGAAGAGGGGCCAAGGGTGAGCACAGATACGCAGTATTTT
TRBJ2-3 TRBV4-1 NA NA CASSQVALSIPSTDTQYF TGCGCCAGCAGCCAAGTTGCCCTAAGTATTCCTAGCACAGATACGCAGTATTTT
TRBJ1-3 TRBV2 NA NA CASSGIIGLEFGNTIYF TGTGCCAGCAGTGGGATAATAGGACTGGAATTTGGAAACACCATATATTTT
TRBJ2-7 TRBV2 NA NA CASSDLAGPNYEQYF TGTGCCAGCAGTGATCTCGCGGGCCCGAATTACGAGCAGTACTTC